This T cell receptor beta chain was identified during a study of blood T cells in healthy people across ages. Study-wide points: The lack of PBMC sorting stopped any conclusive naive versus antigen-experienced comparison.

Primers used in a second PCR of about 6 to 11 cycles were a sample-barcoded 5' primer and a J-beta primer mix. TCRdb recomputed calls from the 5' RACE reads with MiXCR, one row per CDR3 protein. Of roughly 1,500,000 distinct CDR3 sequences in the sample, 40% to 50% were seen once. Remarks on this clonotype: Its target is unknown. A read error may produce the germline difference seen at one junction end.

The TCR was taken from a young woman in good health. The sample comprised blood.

The CDR3 DNA reads as TGTGCCAGCAGCTTTAACTTGGCAACCTATGGCCACACCTTC. The encoded protein is CASSFNLATYGHTF. The genes are TRBV7-2 and TRBJ1-2; D gene uncertain. This CDR3 spans 14 amino acids. Germline CDR1 and CDR2: SGHTA and FQGNSA. The whole variable domain, remainder taken from reference TRBV7-2 and TRBJ1-2, is GAGVSQSPSNKVTEKGKDVELRCDPISGHTALYWYRQSLGQGLEFLIYFQGNSAPDKSGLPSDRFSAERTGGSVSTLTIQRTQQEDSAVYLCASSFNLATYGHTFGSGTRLTVV.